This is a list of T cell receptor beta chains from one sample in a study of T cells after posttransplantation cyclophosphamide. Assay: immunoSEQ multiplex PCR; the TCRdb copy retains only in-frame clones and omits some. This repertoire holds about 24,000 clones, and none appear only once. Sequenced input: PBMCs. The origin of the receptors is a woman aged 50 to 65 in good health, CMV-negative, and a related stem cell transplant donor. Each CDR3 is given with its conserved first and last residue. A D gene is named only where the DNA matches it firmly. The size entry is marked missing in some rows and otherwise reads once, few, many or a size class.

j_call d_call clone_size v_call cdr3_nt cdr3_aa
TRBJ2-4 . many TRBV23-1 TGCGCCGGCACCGGGGCAGGGGTGGGAAACATTCAGTACTTC CAGTGAGVGNIQYF
TRBJ1-1 TRBD1 many TRBV28 TGTGCCAGCAGTTCAAGATATCAGGGGGCGAGGACTGAAGCTTTCTTT CASSSRYQGARTEAFF
TRBJ1-3 TRBD1 many TRBV4-1 TGCGCCAGCAGCCAAGACTTTGGGACAGTATCCTCTGGAAACACCATATATTTT CASSQDFGTVSSGNTIYF
TRBJ2-4 . many TRBV20-1 TGCAGTGCTATTACACAAAACATTCAGTACTTC CSAITQNIQYF
TRBJ2-2 . many TRBV5-8 TGTGCCAGCAGCTTTCGGTGGAGCACCGGGGAGCTGTTTTTT CASSFRWSTGELFF
TRBJ1-1 . many TRBV7-9 TGTGCCAGCAGCCAACTATCGACAGTCATGAACACTGAAGCTTTCTTT CASSQLSTVMNTEAFF
TRBJ1-5 TRBD1 many TRBV10-3 TGTGCCATCAGTGAACAGGGGAGCGGCAATCAGCCCCAGCATTTT CAISEQGSGNQPQHF
TRBJ2-7 . many TRBV27 TGTGCCAGCAGTTCCAGACAGGGCCGGGGGGAGCAGTACTTC CASSSRQGRGEQYF
TRBJ1-5 . many TRBV5-6 TGTGCCAGCAGCTTTGGAGGTAATAGCAATCAGCCCCAGCATTTT CASSFGGNSNQPQHF
TRBJ2-1 TRBD2 many TRBV12-5 TGTGCTAGTAGCCCTAGCGGGAGGAACGGTGAGCAGTTCTTC CASSPSGRNGEQFF
TRBJ2-7 . many TRBV4-2 TGTGCCAGCAGCCACCTCACAGGAGTGGCCTACGAGCAGTACTTC CASSHLTGVAYEQYF
TRBJ2-1 TRBD1 many TRBV7-2 TGTGCCAGCAGGGACAGGGTAACCTACAATGAGCAGTTCTTC CASRDRVTYNEQFF
TRBJ1-5 . many TRBV6-1 TGTGCCAGCAATTTCGTCCCCCAGCATTTT CASNFVPQHF
TRBJ2-3 TRBD1 many TRBV4-1 TGCGCCAGCAGCCAAGATCGGACAGGGGGTTTCACAGATACGCAGTATTTT CASSQDRTGGFTDTQYF
TRBJ2-7 . many TRBV2 TGTGCCAGCAGTTCCAGGGGCTACGAGCAGTACTTC CASSSRGYEQYF
TRBJ2-3 . many TRBV5-4 TGTGCCAGCAGCTTGAGTGGAGGAGATACGCAGTATTTT CASSLSGGDTQYF
TRBJ2-1 . many TRBV5-1 TGCGCCAGCAGCTTGGAGGGGGGGTGGGAGCAGTTCTTC CASSLEGGWEQFF
TRBJ2-7 . . TRBV6-1 TGTGCCAGCACTCGCTCAAGCTCCTACGAGCAGTACTTC CASTRSSSYEQYF
TRBJ1-4 TRBD1 many TRBV29-1 TGCAGCGTTGCACAGGGGGATGAAAAACTGTTTTTT CSVAQGDEKLFF
TRBJ2-1 . many TRBV4-3 TGCGCCAGCAGCCAACTATCAGTGGGGGCACACAATGAGCAGTTCTTC CASSQLSVGAHNEQFF
TRBJ1-2 . many TRBV6-6 TGTGCCAGCAGTCGCGGAGCCCCCCCTAACTATGGCTACACCTTC CASSRGAPPNYGYTF
TRBJ2-7 TRBD2 few TRBV27 TGTGCCAGGAATAAGGGGACTAGCGAGAACGAGCAGTACTTC CARNKGTSENEQYF
TRBJ1-5 TRBD1 many TRBV19 TGTGCCAGTAGTACCCGACAGGGGCCCCAATATCAGCCCCAGCATTTT CASSTRQGPQYQPQHF
TRBJ2-3 TRBD2 many TRBV7-8 TGTGCCAGCAGCTTATCGGGGGGGTCCCTCACAGATACGCAGTATTTT CASSLSGGSLTDTQYF
TRBJ2-2 . many TRBV18 TGTGCCAGCTCACTCCTGGGACTTTCGACCGGGGAGCTGTTTTTT CASSLLGLSTGELFF
TRBJ1-2 TRBD1 many TRBV2 TGTGCCAGCCTGACAGGGATTGGGGGCTACACCTTC CASLTGIGGYTF
TRBJ2-7 TRBD1 many TRBV13 TGTGCCAGCAGCTTTAATACCGGGACAGGGGGTTACGAGCAGTACTTC CASSFNTGTGGYEQYF
TRBJ2-7 TRBD2 many TRBV6-5 TGTGCCAGCGGGAGAGCGGGAGGATCCTACGAGCAGTACTTC CASGRAGGSYEQYF
TRBJ1-5 . many TRBV28 TGTGCCACTTGGGCTTTGCTTGGTCAGCCCCAGCATTTT CATWALLGQPQHF
TRBJ1-2 . many TRBV7-3 TGTGCCAGCAGCTTAACTGGGGCAGGGAGGGACTATGGCTACACCTTC CASSLTGAGRDYGYTF
TRBJ1-5 . many TRBV5-8 TGTGCCAGCAGATCCCCCAGCCATCTCGGGGGTAGCAATCAGCCCCAGCATTTT CASRSPSHLGGSNQPQHF
TRBJ2-7 TRBD2 many TRBV7-2 TGTGCCAGCAGCTTAGGTGATCTGGGCGGGAGGGCTTACGAGCAGTACTTC CASSLGDLGGRAYEQYF
TRBJ2-1 TRBD2 many TRBV7-2 TGTGCCAGCAGCTTAGCGGTAGCGGGAGGCAACAATGAGCAGTTCTTC CASSLAVAGGNNEQFF
TRBJ1-2 TRBD1 many TRBV7-6 TGTGCCAGCAGCTTAGGGGACAGCTATGGCTACACCTTC CASSLGDSYGYTF
TRBJ2-2 TRBD1 many TRBV19 TGTGCCAGTAGTACTACAGGGGTGAACACCGGGGAGCTGTTTTTT CASSTTGVNTGELFF
TRBJ1-1 . many TRBV10-3 TGTGCCATCATAAGACAGTTAGGCACTGAAGCTTTCTTT CAIIRQLGTEAFF
TRBJ1-6 . many TRBV6-1 TGTGCCAGCAGGAGGTTCGCCCTCCACTTT CASRRFALHF
TRBJ1-3 TRBD1 many TRBV4-2 TGTGCCAGCAGCCAGGACAGGGGGACCGGAAACACCATATATTTT CASSQDRGTGNTIYF
TRBJ1-3 . many TRBV9 TGTGCCAGCAGCGGCAGTGACTCTGGAAACACCATATATTTT CASSGSDSGNTIYF
TRBJ2-7 . . TRBV10-3 TGTGCCATCAGTGAGTTCTGGGCAGGGGCGAAACCTACCTACGAGCAGTACTTC CAISEFWAGAKPTYEQYF
TRBJ1-1 . many TRBV5-1 TGCGCCAGCAGCCCTTTTGGACAGAGGAACACTGAAGCTTTCTTT CASSPFGQRNTEAFF
TRBJ1-6 TRBD1 many TRBV5-1 TGCGCCAGCAGCGCGACAGGGTTGGGGGAACCCCTCCACTTT CASSATGLGEPLHF
TRBJ1-2 . many TRBV19 TGTGCCAGTAGTATTGACAGGCCGGCCGGCTACACCTTC CASSIDRPAGYTF